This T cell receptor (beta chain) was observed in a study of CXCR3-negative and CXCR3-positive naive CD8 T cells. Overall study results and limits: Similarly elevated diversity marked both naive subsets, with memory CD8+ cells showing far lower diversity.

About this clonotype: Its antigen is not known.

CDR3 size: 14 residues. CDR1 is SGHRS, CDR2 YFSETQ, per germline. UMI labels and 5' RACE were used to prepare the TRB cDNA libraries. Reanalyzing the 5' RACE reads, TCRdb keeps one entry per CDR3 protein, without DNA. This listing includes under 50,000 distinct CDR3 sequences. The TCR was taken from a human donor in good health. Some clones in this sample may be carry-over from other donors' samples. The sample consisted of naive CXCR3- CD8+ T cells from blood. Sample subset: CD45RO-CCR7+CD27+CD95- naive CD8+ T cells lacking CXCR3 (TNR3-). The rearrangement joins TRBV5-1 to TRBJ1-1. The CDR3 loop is CASSLRGGHTEAFF.